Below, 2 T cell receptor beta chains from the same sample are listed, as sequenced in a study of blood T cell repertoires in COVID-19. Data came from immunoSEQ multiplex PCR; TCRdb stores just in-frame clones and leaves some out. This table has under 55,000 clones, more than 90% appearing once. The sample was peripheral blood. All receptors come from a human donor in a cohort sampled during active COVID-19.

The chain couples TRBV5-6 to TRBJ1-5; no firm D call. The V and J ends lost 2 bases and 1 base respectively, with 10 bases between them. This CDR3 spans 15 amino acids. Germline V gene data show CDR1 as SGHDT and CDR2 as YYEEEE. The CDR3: CASSFGLISNQPQHF. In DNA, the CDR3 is TGTGCCAGCAGCTTTGGACTGATCAGCAATCAGCCCCAGCATTTT. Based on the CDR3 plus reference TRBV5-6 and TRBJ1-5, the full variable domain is DAGVTQSPTHLIKTRGQQVTLRCSPKSGHDTVSWYQQALGQGPQFIFQYYEEEERQRGNFPDRFSGHQFPNYSSELNVNALLLGDSALYLCASSFGLISNQPQHFGDGTRLSIL.

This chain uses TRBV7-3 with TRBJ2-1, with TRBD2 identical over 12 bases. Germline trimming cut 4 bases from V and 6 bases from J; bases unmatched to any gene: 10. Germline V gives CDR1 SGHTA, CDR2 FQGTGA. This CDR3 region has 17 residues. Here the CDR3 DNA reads TGTGCCAGCAGCTCGACCCCACTAGCGGGAGGAGTCAATGAGCAGTTCTTC. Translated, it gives CASSSTPLAGGVNEQFF.